This entry lists 15 T cell receptor beta chains sequenced from one sample in a study of blood T cell repertoires in COVID-19. Libraries were prepared by immunoSEQ multiplex PCR; TCRdb keeps only in-frame clonotypes and omits some of them. This sample carries 34,000 or so clones, roughly three quarters of them seen once, and the ten largest clones take roughly a third. The specimen was peripheral blood. The receptor source for this set is a man older than 75 with acute or convalescent COVID-19.

The J gene is TRBJ2-1, the V gene TRBV11-3; TRBD2 matches 11 bases. CDR1 SGHNT and CDR2 YENEEA come from the germline V gene. The CDR3 totals 16 residues. The trim removed 0 bases at V and 9 bases at J, leaving 7 bases unmatched. The CDR3 sequence: CASSLEGSGRASEQFF. The CDR3 bases are TGTGCCAGCAGCTTAGAAGGTAGCGGGAGGGCTAGTGAGCAGTTCTTC.

V gene TRBV7-2 combines with J gene TRBJ1-5, with TRBD1 matching over 7 bases. In germline, CDR1 is SGHTA, CDR2 FQGNSA. Losses at the gene ends were 4 bases for V and 2 bases for J; bases not matched to a gene: 5. There are 15 residues in the CDR3. DNA for the CDR3: TGTGCCAGCAGCTCCTCCGGGACAGGCAATCAGCCCCAGCATTTT. Amino acids: CASSSSGTGNQPQHF.

Only one count was recorded for this clone. This sequence joins TRBV30 and TRBJ2-5; D is ambiguous. Germline CDR1 GTSNPN, CDR2 SVGIG (reference sequence). Trimming shortened V by 2 bases and J by 7 bases, and 17 bases separated the two germline ends. The CDR3 spans 14 residues. CDR3 region: CAWSSGTRRWTQYF. Here the CDR3 DNA reads TGTGCCTGGAGTTCAGGAACAAGACGCTGGACCCAGTACTTC.

This clone was observed a handful of times. The rearrangement links TRBV5-1 to TRBJ1-2; 7 bases agree with TRBD1. The CDR3 extends over 14 amino acids. Trimming removed 4 bases from V and 7 bases from J; junction bases left unmatched: 10. The V gene's germline CDR1 is SGHRS and CDR2 YFSETQ. The CDR3 DNA follows: TGCGCCAGCAGCCAGGGGGAGACAGGGTCTGGCTACACCTTC. Protein sequence: CASSQGETGSGYTF.

The chain links TRBV6-5 to TRBJ1-5; TRBD1 might be the D (5 bases). Per germline, CDR1 MNHEY and CDR2 SVGAGI. The CDR3 runs 13 residues. Trimming pared 0 bases from V and 9 bases from J, leaving 9 bases between. The CDR3 DNA reads as TGTGCCAGCAGTTACTCAGGGGCCGGGCCCCAGCATTTT. Protein sequence: CASSYSGAGPQHF.

J is TRBJ1-1 and V is TRBV28; possibly TRBD1 for D (6 bases). The CDR3 is made up of 12 amino acids. Trimming stripped 6 bases from V and 8 bases from J, with 13 bases between. Looked up from germline, CDR1 is MDHEN and CDR2 is SYDVKM. CDR3 sequence: CASSSRGREAFF. CDR3 DNA: TGTGCCAGCAGCAGCAGGGGCCGGGAAGCTTTCTTT.

The rearrangement links TRBV7-3 to TRBJ2-2; D not resolved. V lost 2 bases, J lost 5 bases, and 9 bases lay in between. Per the germline V gene, CDR1 is SGHTA and CDR2 is FQGTGA. This CDR3 region has 14 residues. The CDR3 coding sequence is TGTGCCAGCAGCTTATTACCCGAGACCGGGGAGCTGTTTTTT. Translating gives CASSLLPETGELFF.

The DNA for the CDR3 is TGCGCCAGCAGCCAAGACTCCGAAGAGACCCAGTACTTC. This encodes CASSQDSEETQYF. The chain combines TRBV4-3 with TRBJ2-5; D not certain. The CDR3 runs to 13 residues. The germline CDR1 and CDR2 sequences are LGHNA and YSLEER. Trimming left V 0 bases short and J 3 bases short, with 5 bases between.

This clone is categorized as medium-sized. This chain joins TRBV7-2 and TRBJ1-5; D is uncertain. The CDR3 has 12 residues. Trimming took off 4 bases at V and 7 bases at J, with 8 bases between the two ends. Germline V lookup: CDR1 SGHTA, CDR2 FQGNSA. The CDR3 region is CASSYREQPQHF. CDR3 in DNA: TGTGCCAGCAGCTACCGGGAGCAGCCCCAGCATTTT.

The chain joins TRBV2 to TRBJ2-7, with a weak D call TRBD1 (6 bases). The germline gives CDR1 SNHLY, CDR2 FYNNEI. The V gene lost 7 bases and the J gene lost 5 bases, with 15 bases spanning the gap. The CDR3 is 13 residues long. The DNA of the CDR3 is TGTGCCAGCATTCGAAGTACAGGGCACGAGCAGTACTTC. Its protein is CASIRSTGHEQYF. Supplemented by reference TRBV2 and TRBJ2-7, the full variable domain reads EPEVTQTPSHQVTQMGQEVILRCVPISNHLYFYWYRQILGQKVEFLVSFYNNEISEKSEIFDDQFSVERPDGSNFTLKIRSTKLEDSAMYFCASIRSTGHEQYFGPGTRLTVT.

The chain joins TRBV7-9 to TRBJ2-2; 9 bases align to TRBD2. Germline V lookup: CDR1 SEHNR, CDR2 FQNEAQ (reference sequence). V shed 4 bases and J 5 bases; nucleotides not matched to a gene: 8. This CDR3 is built from 16 residues. CDR3: CASSSRLAVVTGELFF. For the CDR3, the DNA is TGTGCCAGCAGCTCTCGACTAGCGGTGGTTACCGGGGAGCTGTTTTTT.

V usage is TRBV5-4 and J usage is TRBJ2-7, with no clear D. Germline lookup yields CDR1 SGHNT and CDR2 YYREEE (reference sequence). This CDR3 contains 13 residues. V was trimmed by 0 bases and J by 2 bases, leaving 6 bases between them. The CDR3 DNA reads as TGTGCCAGCAGCTTGGAAGGAGCCTACGAGCAGTACTTC. Encoded protein: CASSLEGAYEQYF.

This clone occurred once. The chain couples TRBV5-1 to TRBJ2-1; weak D call: TRBD1 (6 bases). V dropped 4 bases and J dropped 0 bases, with 11 bases sitting between them. Germline CDR1 reads SGHRS; CDR2 reads YFSETQ. The CDR3 covers 15 residues. This CDR3 is CASSATGLSYNEQFF. The CDR3 nucleotides read TGCGCCAGCAGCGCGACAGGACTCTCCTACAATGAGCAGTTCTTC.

This clone was seen a few times. The chain has TRBV4-1 and TRBJ1-6; D gene ambiguous. Trimming stripped 0 bases from V and 11 bases from J, with 17 bases between. The CDR3 totals 16 residues. The germline V gene encodes CDR1 MGHRA and CDR2 YSYEKL. The CDR3 protein is CASSQDLAGWGTPLHF. CDR3 DNA: TGCGCCAGCAGCCAAGATTTAGCGGGGTGGGGAACACCCCTCCACTTT.

The genes are TRBV2 and TRBJ1-6, with 7 bases fitting TRBD1. The germline CDR1 and CDR2 sequences are SNHLY and FYNNEI. The CDR3 has 15 residues. V dropped 7 bases and J dropped 5; count of bases not matched to a gene: 8. The CDR3 protein is CASIGAGGDNSPLHF. CDR3 sequence (DNA): TGTGCCAGCATCGGTGCAGGGGGAGATAATTCACCCCTCCACTTT.